A selection of T cell receptor beta chains follows, all from one sample in a study of identical twins. TCRdb reprocessed the 5' RACE reads via MiXCR and lists one record per CDR3 protein. This sample has about 240,000 distinct CDR3 sequences; 9.5% to 15% occur once, and the top ten carry 3.5% to 4.5%. These data are also associated with another study on yellow fever vaccine responses in identical twins.

What was sequenced was memory (CD45RO+) T cells sorted from blood. The receptors were gathered from a woman in her late teens or twenties in good health. The CDR3 runs from the conserved cysteine through the conserved F or W. The order of the fields is clone size, V gene, D gene, J gene, CDR3 DNA, CDR3 protein. D genes are given only for firm matches. Clone sizes are given selectively: once, few, many, or a class where the clone is expanded.

many	TRBV24-1	-	TRBJ2-3	TGTGCCACCAGTGATTATGGGGATACGCAGTATTTT	CATSDYGDTQYF
-	TRBV4-3	-	TRBJ2-2	TGCGCCAGCAGCCAAGCCGACAGAAACACCGGGGAGCTGTTTTTT	CASSQADRNTGELFF
many	TRBV4-3	TRBD1	TRBJ2-3	TGCGCCAGCAGCCTAAATCTGGGGACAGCAGCAGATACGCAGTATTTT	CASSLNLGTAADTQYF
-	TRBV7-8	TRBD1	TRBJ2-7	TGTGCCAGCAGCCCCCTTGCAGGGGGATCCTACGAGCAGTACTTC	CASSPLAGGSYEQYF
many	TRBV29-1	-	TRBJ1-1	TGCAGCGTTCTACGCAACTTGAACACTGAAGCTTTCTTT	CSVLRNLNTEAFF
-	TRBV6-5	TRBD2	TRBJ2-1	TGTGCCAGCAGTTACAGAAGGACTAGCGGGGGCCTCAATGAGCAGTTCTTC	CASSYRRTSGGLNEQFF
-	TRBV19	-	TRBJ1-5	TGTGCCAGTAGTATAGCAGATGAAAATCAGCCCCAGCATTTT	CASSIADENQPQHF
few	TRBV5-5	TRBD2	TRBJ2-7	TGTGCCAGCAGCTCTGTGGGGGGGGGAACGTACGAGCAGTACTTC	CASSSVGGGTYEQYF
many	TRBV5-1	-	TRBJ2-7	TGCGCCAGCAGCTACAACTCCGGCGAGCAGTACTTC	CASSYNSGEQYF
-	TRBV7-9	-	TRBJ2-7	TGTGCCAGCAGCTACGGATCTGACGAGCAGTACTTC	CASSYGSDEQYF
many	TRBV29-1	TRBD1	TRBJ1-1	TGCAGCGCGGACAGGGGGCTGAACACTGAAGCTTTCTTT	CSADRGLNTEAFF
-	TRBV15	TRBD2	TRBJ2-7	TGTGCCACCAGCAGAGATAGAGTGTTAGCGGGCGAGCAGTACTTC	CATSRDRVLAGEQYF
many	TRBV20-1	TRBD1	TRBJ2-7	TGCAGTGCTAGGAGAGACAGGGGGTCCTACGAGCAGTACTTC	CSARRDRGSYEQYF
few	TRBV7-2	TRBD2	TRBJ2-3	TGTGCCAGCAGCTTAGCGGGGACTAGCGGTTACACAGATACGCAGTATTTT	CASSLAGTSGYTDTQYF
-	TRBV10-3	TRBD1	TRBJ2-5	TGTGCCATCAGTGAGTCGTCCGGGACAGGGGTTCGGTTAAACCAGTACTTC	CAISESSGTGVRLNQYF
-	TRBV24-1	TRBD2	TRBJ2-2	TGTGCCACCAGTAAAGGACTAGCGGGATCTGGCGGGGAGCTGTTTTTT	CATSKGLAGSGGELFF
-	TRBV7-9	-	TRBJ1-2	TGTGCCAGCAGCGTCCTAAGAGAAGGCTACACCTTC	CASSVLREGYTF
-	TRBV5-1	TRBD1	TRBJ2-1	TGCGCCAGCAGCGCCCAGACAGGGAACCGCTACAATGAGCAGTTCTTC	CASSAQTGNRYNEQFF
few	TRBV6-5	-	TRBJ2-7	TGTGCCACCCAGTTACAGCCAGACCCTACTGCCTACGAGCAGTACTTC	CATQLQPDPTAYEQYF
few	TRBV21-1	-	TRBJ2-7	TGTGCCACTAGCCCCCCTCAAGTAGCAGTTAGAGGGAGGCCCTCCTACGAGCAGTACTTC	CATSPPQVAVRGRPSYEQYF
many	TRBV29-1	TRBD1	TRBJ2-3	TGCAGCGTTGAGAAGGACAGGGGGGGAGATACGCAGTATTTT	CSVEKDRGGDTQYF
-	TRBV3-1	-	TRBJ2-7	TGTGCCAGCAGCCCCGTGGAAGGGAGGTACGAGCAGTACTTC	CASSPVEGRYEQYF